One and the same sample provided the 6 T cell receptor beta chains below, sequenced in a study of blood T cell repertoires in COVID-19. Some clones are missing from TCRdb's copy, which holds only in-frame ones; the method was immunoSEQ multiplex PCR. The sample includes over 250,000 clones, around 84% of them seen just once. Material for sequencing was PBMCs or T cells enriched from blood (not recorded which). Receptors originate from a man aged 25-40 years with acute COVID-19.

The chain employs TRBV5-5 and TRBJ2-7; possibly TRBD2 for D (5 bases). This CDR3 contains 12 residues. With 4 bases removed from V and 6 bases from J, the gap between germline ends came to 11 bases. Germline assignment: CDR1 SGHKS and CDR2 YYEKEE (reference sequence). CDR3 in DNA: TGTGCCAGCAGCGCCGGGATGGGCGAGCAGTACGTC. It specifies CASSAGMGEQYV.

This chain links TRBV5-5 with TRBJ1-6, with a weak D call TRBD1 (5 bases). From germline, CDR1 is SGHKS and CDR2 YYEKEE (reference sequence). This CDR3 is 13 amino acids long. Deletions cut 5 bases from V and 6 bases from J, with 9 bases between. CDR3 nucleotide sequence: TGTGCCAGCAGACAGGACCTTAATTCACCCCTCCACTTT. Translated, it gives CASRQDLNSPLHF.

CDR3 amino acids: CASSSLVGNQPQHF. The CDR3 coding sequence is TGTGCCAGCAGTTCCCTTGTTGGCAATCAGCCCCAGCATTTT. The V gene is TRBV27, the J gene TRBJ1-5, with D unclear. Trimming cost V 4 bases and J 2 bases, with 9 bases left between them. This CDR3 has 14 residues. Germline CDR1 is MNHEY and CDR2 is SMNVEV (reference sequence).

This clone has more than one count but fewer than ten. The chain recombines TRBV19 with TRBJ2-7, with TRBD1 matching over 8 bases. Germline V gene sequence: CDR1 LNHDA, CDR2 SQIVND (reference sequence). The CDR3 has 16 residues. V lost 6 bases to trimming and J lost 6 bases; unmatched junction nucleotides: 16. The DNA for the CDR3 is TGTGCCAGTAGCCGTTCCCCAGGGGGCGAACCCTGCGAGCAGTACGTC. Translation: CASSRSPGGEPCEQYV.

This CDR3 reads CASSHLRLGPQHF. As DNA, the CDR3 is TGTGCCAGTAGTCACCTTCGACTCGGGCCCCAGCATTTT. V gene TRBV19 combines with J gene TRBJ1-5; D not resolved. The CDR3 is made up of 13 amino acids. From germline, CDR1 is LNHDA and CDR2 SQIVND (reference sequence). The V gene lost 5 bases and the J gene lost 9 bases, with 14 bases spanning the gap.

This clone was counted a few times. The V gene is TRBV28, the J gene TRBJ2-7; TRBD2 matches 7 bases. The CDR3 is 13 residues long. V dropped 1 base and J dropped 7; count of bases not matched to a gene: 4. Germline CDR1 and CDR2: MDHEN and SYDVKM. In nucleotides, the CDR3 is TGTGCCAGCAGTTTATTCCAGGGAGGGGAGCAGTACGTC. Protein product: CASSLFQGGEQYV.